A single sample gave rise to the 29 T cell receptor beta chains below, sequenced in a study of T cells in Graves' hyperthyroidism and ophthalmopathy. RNA transcripts were the template for amplifying TCR beta CDR3 regions. The study used the HTBI primer set for a first-round RT-PCR of the TCR CDR3. One entry per CDR3 protein results from TCRdb running MiXCR on the multiplex PCR reads. The sample includes about 350,000 distinct CDR3 sequences, roughly 13% of them seen just once. Sequencing was carried out using blood. Every receptor here comes from a woman aged 35 to 49 with Graves' ophthalmopathy.

This clonotype was observed at least ten times. The chain couples TRBV12-3 or TRBV12-4 to TRBJ2-7; TRBD2 is a possible D gene (6 bases). The V and J ends lost 5 bases and 2 bases respectively, with 16 bases between them. The CDR3 consists of 15 residues. The CDR3 nucleotides are TGTGCCAGCAGTCGTGGGGGGACGGGCACCTACGAGCAGTACTTC. Translation gives CASSRGGTGTYEQYF.

This clonotype has just one count. Relative to the germline gene, one junction end is altered; a read error may explain this. J is TRBJ1-2 and V is TRBV2, with D uncertain. The CDR3 consists of 13 residues. Germline V lookup: CDR1 SNHLY, CDR2 FYNNEI. The CDR3 is CASRVRSLYDYTF. The CDR3 nucleotides are TGTGCCAGCAGGGTTAGGAGTCTCTATGACTACACCTTC.

This clonotype came up a few times. The V and J genes are TRBV6-1 and TRBJ2-1; 7 nucleotides line up with TRBD2. The CDR3 runs 14 residues. Germline V CDR1 and CDR2: MNHNS, SASEGT. V dropped 5 bases and J dropped 6; count of bases not matched to a gene: 7. Written as DNA, the CDR3 is TGTGCCAGCAGTTTAGCAGCGGGGCCCAATGAGCAGTTCTTC. Its translation is CASSLAAGPNEQFF.

Only a few counts were recorded for this clonotype. The chain employs TRBV10-1 and TRBJ2-3; D is ambiguous. The V gene lost 5 bases and the J gene lost 3 bases, with 6 bases spanning the gap. The CDR3 consists of 12 residues. Germline V CDR1 and CDR2: WNHNN, SYGVQD (reference sequence). The CDR3 bases are TGCGCCAGCAGTCATAGGACAGATACGCAGTATTTT. It encodes CASSHRTDTQYF.

This clonotype was observed at least ten times. The chain has TRBV12-3 or TRBV12-4 and TRBJ1-5; D not resolved. The V gene lost 1 base and the J gene lost 10 bases, with 14 bases spanning the gap. This CDR3 is 14 amino acids long. In DNA, the CDR3 is TGTGCCAGCAGTTTAGGAGCACGGCTACGTCCCCAGCATTTT. Its translation is CASSLGARLRPQHF.

This clonotype was detected many times. The rearrangement joins TRBV12-3 or TRBV12-4 to TRBJ1-6; perhaps TRBD1 as D (6 bases). The CDR3 runs 14 residues. Deletions cut 7 bases from V and 7 bases from J, with 14 bases between. The CDR3 DNA reads as TGTGCCAGCAAAACCGGGACACAGAATTCACCCCTCCACTTT. This codes for CASKTGTQNSPLHF.

This clonotype was picked up a small number of times. CDR3 loop: CSVDGGGRNEQFF. The CDR3 region has the DNA TGCAGCGTTGACGGAGGGGGGCGCAATGAGCAGTTCTTC. The V call is TRBV29-1, the J call TRBJ2-1; the D call may be TRBD1 or TRBD2 (6 bases each). CDR3 length: 13 residues. The germline V and J ends were trimmed by 3 bases and 6 bases, with 12 bases remaining between them. The germline V gene has CDR1 SQVTM and CDR2 ANQGSEA.

The chain carries TRBV20-1 and TRBJ2-1, with a possible D match to TRBD2 (7 bases). Germline-derived CDR1 and CDR2 are DFQATT and SNEGSKA (reference sequence). The CDR3 loop spans 14 amino acids. Between the trimmed V and J ends, which lost 6 bases and 5 bases, there was a span of 17 bases. The CDR3 DNA is TGCAGTGCCGCCGGTCGGGGGGCTAACAATGAGCAGTTCTTC. Protein product: CSAAGRGANNEQFF.

A remark on this clonotype: Just one base apart from a much larger clone, this may be a read error. The chain carries TRBV14 and TRBJ2-1; D not certain. The CDR3 sequence is 12 residues long. Trimming took 5 bases from V and 10 from J, leaving 12 bases between them. Looked up from germline, CDR1 is SGHDN and CDR2 is FVKESK. This CDR3 reads CASSLGMGEQFF. CDR3 bases: TGTGCCAGCAGCTTAGGAATGGGCGAGCAGTTCTTC.

The gene calls are TRBV11-1 and TRBJ1-1, with D possibly matching TRBD1 (6 bases). Germline values: CDR1 SGHAT, CDR2 FQDESV (reference sequence). Trimming took 7 bases from V and 0 from J, leaving 15 bases between them. This CDR3 spans 15 amino acids. This CDR3 reads CASMLTGNMNTEAFF. CDR3 nucleotides: TGTGCCAGCATGCTGACAGGTAACATGAACACTGAAGCTTTCTTT.

In its sample, this clonotype was seen many times. V usage is TRBV10-3 and J usage is TRBJ2-1; TRBD2 agrees at 11 bases. The germline V gene encodes CDR1 ENHRY and CDR2 SYGVKD. This CDR3 spans 16 amino acids. The V and J ends lost 0 bases and 7 bases, in that order; junction bases with no gene match: 5. CDR3 region: CAISESLAGDGNEQFF. CDR3 nucleotide sequence: TGTGCCATCAGTGAGTCACTAGCGGGAGACGGGAATGAGCAGTTCTTC.

This clonotype was picked up a small number of times. The CDR3 nucleotides read TGCAGCGTTGAGGGGGCCATCGGCACTGAAGCTTTCTTT. Amino acid sequence: CSVEGAIGTEAFF. The gene calls are TRBV29-1 and TRBJ1-1; TRBD1 is a possible D gene (6 bases). CDR3 length: 13 residues. V lost 3 bases and J lost 4, with 12 bases in between. Germline V gives CDR1 SQVTM, CDR2 ANQGSEA. The full variable domain, its missing parts supplied by reference TRBV29-1 and TRBJ1-1, is SAVISQKPSRDICQRGTSLTIQCQVDSQVTMMFWYRQQPGQSLTLIATANQGSEATYESGFVIDKFPISRPNLTFSTLTVSNMSPEDSSIYLCSVEGAIGTEAFFGQGTRLTVV.

There are many counts of this clonotype. This sequence joins TRBV11-2 and TRBJ2-7; TRBD1 might be the D (7 bases). Germline V gives CDR1 SGHAT, CDR2 FQNNGV. CDR3 length: 15 amino acids. V shed 7 bases and J shed 7 bases, with 23 bases lying between them. CDR3 amino acids: CASTPDRRATGEQYF. The CDR3 DNA reads TGTGCCAGCACCCCGGACAGGAGGGCCACGGGGGAGCAGTACTTC. Filled out from reference TRBV11-2 and TRBJ2-7, the complete variable domain reads EAGVAQSPRYKIIEKRQSVAFWCNPISGHATLYWYQQILGQGPKLLIQFQNNGVVDDSQLPKDRFSAERLKGVDSTLKIQPAKLEDSAVYLCASTPDRRATGEQYFGPGTRLTVT.

This clonotype has a count of ten or more. The chain employs TRBV20-1 and TRBJ2-3; TRBD1 agrees at 8 bases. Losses at the gene ends were 0 bases for V and 1 base for J; bases not matched to a gene: 9. The germline CDR1 and CDR2 sequences are DFQATT and SNEGSKA (reference sequence). CDR3 length: 17 amino acids. The CDR3 DNA reads TGCAGTGCTAGAGATTCGATAGGACAGGGAGGCACAGATACGCAGTATTTT. As protein: CSARDSIGQGGTDTQYF.

The chain couples TRBV4-2 to TRBJ2-1; D might be TRBD2 (5 bases). The CDR3 has 17 amino acids. Germline values: CDR1 LGHNA, CDR2 YNFKEQ. V lost 0 bases and J lost 6, with 18 bases in between. The CDR3 loop is CASSQDLLLDEGNEQFF. The CDR3 DNA is TGTGCCAGCAGCCAAGATCTATTACTAGATGAAGGCAATGAGCAGTTCTTC.

This sequence joins TRBV5-4 and TRBJ2-7, with unresolved D. The CDR3 contains 14 residues. Germline-derived CDR1 and CDR2 are SGHNT and YYREEE (reference sequence). The V gene lost 4 bases and the J gene lost 0 bases, with 11 bases spanning the gap. CDR3 DNA sequence: TGTGCCAGCAGCCTGGACCTGGCCTCCTACGAGCAGTACTTC. Residues: CASSLDLASYEQYF.

This clonotype was recorded many times. The rearrangement joins TRBV7-2 to TRBJ1-1; D is possibly TRBD1 (6 bases). Germline V gene lookup returns CDR1 SGHTA and CDR2 FQGNSA. V was pared by 7 bases and J by 1 base, with 16 bases between. The CDR3 has 15 amino acids. CDR3 residues: CASTPHRARNTEAFF. CDR3 coding DNA: TGTGCCAGCACACCTCACAGGGCTCGGAACACTGAAGCTTTCTTT.

This clonotype was detected many times. This sequence joins TRBV6-1 and TRBJ1-2, with D possibly matching TRBD1 (5 bases). CDR1 is MNHNS, CDR2 SASEGT, per germline. CDR3 length equals 15 residues. Trimming took 1 base from V and 2 from J, leaving 11 bases between them. DNA of the CDR3: TGTGCCAGCAGTGAAGGGAGGAGGGGCAACTATGGCTACACCTTC. Translation gives CASSEGRRGNYGYTF.

This clonotype was seen repeatedly, ten times or more. The rearrangement links TRBV11-2 to TRBJ1-1; the D is unclear. The CDR3 covers 15 residues. The V and J ends lost 1 base and 1 base respectively, with 10 bases between them. CDR1 is SGHAT and CDR2 is FQNNGV in the germline V gene. The CDR3 sequence: CASSLGYGQNTEAFF. Written as DNA, the CDR3 is TGTGCCAGCAGCTTAGGCTACGGCCAGAACACTGAAGCTTTCTTT.

This clonotype was observed at least ten times. The chain has TRBV7-2 and TRBJ1-4; 11 positions match TRBD1. Trimming at V came to 5 bases and at J to 7 bases, leaving 6 bases not matched to a gene. This CDR3 contains 15 residues. Germline values: CDR1 SGHTA, CDR2 FQGNSA. The CDR3 coding sequence is TGTGCCAGCAGCACCGGGACAGGGGGTAGTGAAAAACTGTTTTTT. Protein: CASSTGTGGSEKLFF.

This clonotype was counted ten times or more. The V call is TRBV9, the J call TRBJ2-1, with D possibly matching TRBD1 (6 bases). Germline V lookup: CDR1 SGDLS, CDR2 YYNGEE. The germline V and J ends were trimmed by 0 bases and 4 bases, with 11 bases remaining between them. This CDR3 is built from 15 residues. The CDR3 sequence is CASSVEGVPYNEQFF. CDR3 in DNA: TGTGCCAGCAGCGTAGAGGGGGTTCCGTACAATGAGCAGTTCTTC.

The chain recombines TRBV3-1 with TRBJ2-5; 15 nucleotides agree with TRBD2. This CDR3 has 16 residues. J lost 1 base, V lost 5 bases, and 2 bases had no gene match. CDR1 is LGHDT, CDR2 YNNKEL, per germline (reference sequence). DNA for the CDR3: TGTGCCAGCAGCTCGGGACTAGCGGGGGGCCAAGAGACCCAGTACTTC. Protein sequence: CASSSGLAGGQETQYF.

At least ten counts were recorded for this clonotype. The rearrangement links TRBV3-1 to TRBJ2-5, with 7 positions matching TRBD1. The junction had 6 bases not matched to a gene; V was cut back by 1 base and J by 1 base. The CDR3 length is 16 residues. Germline V gene data show CDR1 as LGHDT and CDR2 as YNNKEL (reference sequence). CDR3 amino acids: CASSQAGQQIQETQYF. The CDR3 nucleotides read TGTGCCAGCAGCCAAGCGGGACAGCAGATCCAAGAGACCCAGTACTTC.

This clonotype was detected only a few times. An end of the junction does not agree with germline; a read error may underlie this. V usage is TRBV5-1 and J usage is TRBJ2-3; D perhaps matches TRBD2 (7 bases). Germline values: CDR1 SGHRS, CDR2 YFSETQ. The CDR3 runs 16 residues. The CDR3 sequence: CASSSAAGAASDAQYF. In DNA, the CDR3 is TGCGCCAGCAGCTCGGCGGCGGGGGCCGCTTCAGATGCGCAGTATTTT.

CDR3 amino acids: CASSQVTNYGYTF. CDR3 nucleotide sequence: TGCGCCAGCAGCCAAGTGACTAACTATGGCTACACCTTC. The V and J genes are TRBV4-1 and TRBJ1-2; D is undetermined. The CDR3 length is 13 residues. V was shortened by 1 base and J by 0 bases, with 3 bases between the two germline ends. CDR1 and CDR2 (germline): MGHRA, YSYEKL.

This clonotype was recorded at least ten times. This chain uses TRBV7-9 with TRBJ2-5; no clear D gene. The CDR3 is made up of 13 amino acids. Trimming stripped 2 bases from V and 2 bases from J, with 6 bases between. Germline CDR1 is SEHNR and CDR2 is FQNEAQ (reference sequence). As DNA, the CDR3 is TGTGCCAGCAGCTTACTACTACAAGAGACCCAGTACTTC. This translates into CASSLLLQETQYF.

This clonotype occurred many times. This chain connects TRBV7-2 to TRBJ2-1; D unresolved. The V and J ends lost 1 base and 10 bases respectively, with 11 bases between them. The CDR3 has 13 residues. The germline gives CDR1 SGHTA, CDR2 FQGNSA. The CDR3 spells CASSLGPQLEQFF. Here the CDR3 DNA reads TGTGCCAGCAGCTTAGGGCCACAACTCGAGCAGTTCTTC. The full variable domain, with the rest looked up from reference TRBV7-2 and TRBJ2-1, is GAGVSQSPSNKVTEKGKDVELRCDPISGHTALYWYRQSLGQGLEFLIYFQGNSAPDKSGLPSDRFSAERTGGSVSTLTIQRTQQEDSAVYLCASSLGPQLEQFFGPGTRLTVL.

This clonotype was counted many times. The chain links TRBV12-3 or TRBV12-4 to TRBJ2-1; TRBD2 aligns across 15 bases. The V and J ends lost 6 bases and 4 bases, in that order; junction bases with no gene match: 4. CDR3 size: 16 residues. The CDR3 coding sequence is TGTGCCAGCAGACGGACTAGCGGGGGGGGATACAATGAGCAGTTCTTC. It translates to CASRRTSGGGYNEQFF.

At least ten counts were recorded for this clonotype. The rearrangement links TRBV5-5 to TRBJ1-4, with TRBD1 identical over 8 bases. The V gene end was trimmed by 4 bases and the J gene end by 7 bases; junction bases not matched to a gene: 18. The CDR3 consists of 18 residues. The V gene's germline CDR1 is SGHKS and CDR2 YYEKEE (reference sequence). CDR3 DNA sequence: TGTGCCAGCAGCCGGGGGGCGGCAGGGGGCCCGAGAAGTGAAAAACTGTTTTTT. Translated: CASSRGAAGGPRSEKLFF. Complete variable domain (other parts from reference TRBV5-5 and TRBJ1-4): DAGVTQSPTHLIKTRGQQVTLRCSPISGHKSVSWYQQVLGQGPQFIFQYYEKEERGRGNFPDRFSARQFPNYSSELNVNALLLGDSALYLCASSRGAAGGPRSEKLFFGSGTQLSVL.